This T cell receptor beta chain originates from a study of shared T cell receptors in the human thymus. The CDR3 loop spans 15 amino acids. Here immunoSEQ multiplex PCR was the method, and the copy in TCRdb shows in-frame clones only, minus some. Counted here are 550,000 to 800,000 clones, around 85% occurring once; the ten biggest clones make up around 0.01%. These sequences were also reported in another study, on human thymus T cells. From that second work: Resections that were taken during corrective heart surgery supplied the thymus tissue. Related work found strong thymic repertoire overlap between unrelated individuals.

The chain employs TRBV21-1 and TRBJ1-4. TRBV21-1 is reported as a pseudogene. Sequenced: thymocytes. The TCR was taken from a girl younger than two with a congenital heart defect. The CDR3 loop is CASSETPLVNEKLFF. The CDR3 nucleotides read TGTGCCAGCAGCGAGACCCCACTAGTTAATGAAAAACTGTTTTTT.